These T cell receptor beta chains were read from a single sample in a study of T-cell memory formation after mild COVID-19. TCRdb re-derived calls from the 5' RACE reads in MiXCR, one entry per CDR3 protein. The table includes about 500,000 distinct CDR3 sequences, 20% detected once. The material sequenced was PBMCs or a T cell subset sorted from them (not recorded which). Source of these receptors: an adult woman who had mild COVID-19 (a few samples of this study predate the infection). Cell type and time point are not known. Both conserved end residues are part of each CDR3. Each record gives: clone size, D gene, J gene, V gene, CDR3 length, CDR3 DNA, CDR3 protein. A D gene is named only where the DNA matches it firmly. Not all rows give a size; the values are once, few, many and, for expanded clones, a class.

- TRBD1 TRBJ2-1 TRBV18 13 TGTGCCAGCTCCGAGGACAGGGTTGGTGAGCAGTTCTTC CASSEDRVGEQFF
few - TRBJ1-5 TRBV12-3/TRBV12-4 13 TGTGCCAGCAGTTTTGTTTTCAATCAGCCCCAGCATTTT CASSFVFNQPQHF
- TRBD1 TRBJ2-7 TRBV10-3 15 TGTGCCATCAAGAGCGGGACAGGGGGCTCGTACGAGCAGTACTTC CAIKSGTGGSYEQYF
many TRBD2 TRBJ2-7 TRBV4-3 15 TGCGCCAGCAGCCCCCTAGCGGGAGGCTCCTACGAGCAGTACTTC CASSPLAGGSYEQYF
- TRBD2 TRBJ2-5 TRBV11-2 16 TGTGCCAGCAGCTCCCTGCGGGGGGGGCATGGAGAGACCCAGTACTTC CASSSLRGGHGETQYF
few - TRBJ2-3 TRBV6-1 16 TGTGCCAGCAGGAAACACATCAGGGAGAGAACAGATACGCAGTATTTT CASRKHIRERTDTQYF
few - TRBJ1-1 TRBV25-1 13 TGTGCCAGCAGTGAGGGACCCTCGAGTCGGGCTTTCTTT CASSEGPSSRAFF
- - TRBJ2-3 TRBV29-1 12 TGCAGCGTTGAGAGGGGCCCAGATACGCAGTATTTT CSVERGPDTQYF
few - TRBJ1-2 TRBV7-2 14 TGTGCCAGCAGCTTGGGCCCCAGGAGCTATGGCTACACCTTC CASSLGPRSYGYTF
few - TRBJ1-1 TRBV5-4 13 TGTGCCAGCAGCTCAAGGCCGAACACTGAAGCTTTCTTT CASSSRPNTEAFF
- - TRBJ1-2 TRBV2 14 TGTGCCAGCAGTGACTGGGGGGCAGGTGATGGCTACACCTTC CASSDWGAGDGYTF
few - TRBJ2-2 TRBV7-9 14 TGTGCCAGCAGCCCTGAGCTCCGGTCCGGGGAGCTGTTTTTT CASSPELRSGELFF
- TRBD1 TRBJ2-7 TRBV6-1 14 TGTGCCGGACTCCGCGGACAGGGATCCTACGAGCAGTACTTC CAGLRGQGSYEQYF
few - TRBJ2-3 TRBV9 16 TGTGCCAGCAGCCCCTATGGGTGGACTAGCACAGATACGCAGTATTTT CASSPYGWTSTDTQYF
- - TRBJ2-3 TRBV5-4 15 TGTGCCAGCAGCTTGGCAGGGATGTGGACAGATACGCAGTATTTT CASSLAGMWTDTQYF
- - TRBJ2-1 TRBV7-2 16 TGTGCCAGCAGCTTAGTTCCAGGGACCACCTACAATGAGCAGTTCTTC CASSLVPGTTYNEQFF
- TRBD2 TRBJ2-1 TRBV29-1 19 TGCAGCGTTGAAGGCGGGGGATTCACCCTTCCCCGCTCCTACAATGAGCAGTTCTTC CSVEGGGFTLPRSYNEQFF
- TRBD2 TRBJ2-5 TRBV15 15 TGTGCCACCAGCAGAGATGTCGGGAGGCGAGAGACCCAGTACTTC CATSRDVGRRETQYF
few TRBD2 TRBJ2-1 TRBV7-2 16 TGTGCCAGCAGCCGCGGCCGGACTAGGTTTGACAATGAGCAGTTCTTC CASSRGRTRFDNEQFF
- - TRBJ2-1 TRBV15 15 TGTGCCACCAGCAGAGAGGGGGGTTCCTACAATGAGCAGTTCTTC CATSREGGSYNEQFF